The 22 T cell receptor beta chains given below trace back to one sample, sequenced in a study of early T cells in non-severe SARS-CoV-2 infection (dated by TCRdb to about 2021). Preparation of the library involved 5' RACE. The listed sequencing device is NextSeq 500. In-frame beta chains were kept once TCRdb had trimmed the public reads at Q25 with fastp and called clones with MiXCR. Here each entry gathers all rows of one CDR3 protein and keeps the most common genes and DNA. A total of about 20,000 distinct CDR3 sequences appear in this sample, around 5% of them only once. The top ten constitute about 5.8% of the sample. Material: whole blood. Receptor source: an adult who was a healthcare worker with PCR-confirmed SARS-CoV-2 infection or an uninfected control (not recorded which).

The rearrangement links TRBV2 to TRBJ2-1; perhaps TRBD1 as D (5 bases). Trimming stripped 7 bases from V and 5 bases from J, with 12 bases between. Germline lookup yields CDR1 SNHLY and CDR2 FYNNEI. This CDR3 spans 13 amino acids. This CDR3 reads CASKLDMNNEQFF. CDR3 nucleotides: TGTGCCAGCAAACTGGACATGAACAATGAGCAGTTCTTC.

This clonotype was recorded at least ten times. The rearrangement links TRBV20-1 to TRBJ2-3; 7 nucleotides match TRBD2. V lost 4 bases, J lost 0 bases, and 7 bases stayed unmatched. CDR3 length equals 15 residues. The germline V gene encodes CDR1 DFQATT and CDR2 SNEGSKA (reference sequence). For the CDR3, the DNA is TGCAGTGCTATACCCGGGGGGACTAGCACAGATACGCAGTATTTT. It encodes CSAIPGGTSTDTQYF.

This clonotype was observed at least ten times. This chain joins TRBV2 and TRBJ2-7; D is ambiguous. The CDR3 spans 14 residues. Germline CDR1 and CDR2: SNHLY and FYNNEI. Trimming pared 3 bases from V and 0 bases from J, leaving 9 bases between. CDR3 region: CASSDRVSSYEQYF. The CDR3 region has the DNA TGTGCCAGCAGTGACCGCGTGAGCTCCTACGAGCAGTACTTC.

This clonotype has a count of ten or more. V gene TRBV20-1 combines with J gene TRBJ1-2; D perhaps matches TRBD1 (6 bases). CDR1 and CDR2 (germline): DFQATT, SNEGSKA (reference sequence). Trimming shortened V by 1 base and J by 2 bases, and 11 bases separated the two germline ends. The CDR3 has 14 residues. Written as DNA, the CDR3 is TGCAGTGCTAGAGTCTCGAGGGGGAACTATGGCTACACCTTC. Its protein product is CSARVSRGNYGYTF.

This clonotype was detected many times. The V gene is TRBV3-1, the J gene TRBJ1-2; no firm D call. Germline CDR1 reads LGHDT; CDR2 reads YNNKEL (reference sequence). V lost 2 bases to trimming and J lost 3 bases, with 10 bases between them. The length of the CDR3 is 14 residues. The CDR3 coding sequence is TGTGCCAGCAGCCAACGCACGGAAGACTATGGCTACACCTTC. It codes for CASSQRTEDYGYTF. The full variable domain, rest sourced from reference TRBV3-1 and TRBJ1-2, is DTAVSQTPKYLVTQMGNDKSIKCEQNLGHDTMYWYKQDSKKFLKIMFSYNNKELIINETVPNRFSPKSPDKAHLNLHINSLELGDSAVYFCASSQRTEDYGYTFGSGTRLTVV.

V gene TRBV29-1 combines with J gene TRBJ2-3; the match to TRBD1 covers 9 bases. The V gene end was trimmed by 2 bases and the J gene end by 3 bases; junction bases not matched to a gene: 15. Germline V gene lookup returns CDR1 SQVTM and CDR2 ANQGSEA. There are 18 residues in the CDR3. As DNA, the CDR3 is TGCAGCGTTGAATGGGTACGCGAGCGGGACAGGGTAACAGATACGCAGTATTTT. Its protein is CSVEWVRERDRVTDTQYF.

The chain recombines TRBV12-5 with TRBJ2-5; TRBD2 matches 9 bases. There are 16 residues in the CDR3. CDR1 LGHNT and CDR2 FRNRAP come from the germline V gene. V was clipped by 3 bases and J by 0 bases; unmatched bases: 5. DNA for the CDR3: TGTGCTAGTGGTTTTTTGACTAGCGGTTACCAAGAGACCCAGTACTTC. It codes for CASGFLTSGYQETQYF.

This clonotype was recorded many times. The V and J genes are TRBV18 and TRBJ2-7; 8 nucleotides agree with TRBD1. V lost 2 bases to trimming and J lost 7 bases; unmatched junction nucleotides: 7. In germline, CDR1 is KGHSH, CDR2 LQKENI. The CDR3 is 14 residues long. The CDR3 spells CASSPRDRSNEQYF. The CDR3 region has the DNA TGTGCCAGCTCACCAAGGGACAGGTCTAATGAGCAGTACTTC.

This clonotype is deemed medium-sized. The V and J genes are TRBV3-1 and TRBJ2-4; 10 bases are a match to TRBD2. Trimming took 3 bases from V and 7 from J; bases not matched to a gene: 9. The CDR3 has 16 amino acids. Germline CDR1 is LGHDT and CDR2 is YNNKEL (reference sequence). CDR3: CASSQVGAGGLNIQYF. The CDR3, as DNA: TGTGCCAGCAGCCAGGTGGGAGCGGGAGGGCTGAACATTCAGTACTTC. Together with reference TRBV3-1 and TRBJ2-4, the CDR3 gives the full variable domain: DTAVSQTPKYLVTQMGNDKSIKCEQNLGHDTMYWYKQDSKKFLKIMFSYNNKELIINETVPNRFSPKSPDKAHLNLHINSLELGDSAVYFCASSQVGAGGLNIQYFGAGTRLSVL.

In its sample, this clonotype was seen a few times. This chain connects TRBV7-9 to TRBJ2-1, with a weak D call TRBD2 (5 bases). Deletions cut 5 bases from V and 0 bases from J, with 11 bases between. From germline, CDR1 is SEHNR and CDR2 FQNEAQ (reference sequence). The CDR3 runs 15 residues. The CDR3 sequence: CASSPRGSSYNEQFF. CDR3 in DNA: TGTGCCAGCAGCCCCCGTGGGAGCTCCTACAATGAGCAGTTCTTC.

At least ten counts were recorded for this clonotype. The chain is built from TRBV7-9 and TRBJ1-1; tentative D call: TRBD1 (6 bases). The CDR3 has 16 amino acids. V lost 6 bases and J 0 bases, leaving 17 bases between the germline ends. CDR1 SEHNR and CDR2 FQNEAQ come from the germline V gene (reference sequence). CDR3 DNA: TGTGCCAGCAGGACTGGGGGGACATTTATGAACACTGAAGCTTTCTTT. It is translated as CASRTGGTFMNTEAFF.

This clonotype was found many times. The chain combines TRBV7-2 with TRBJ2-1, with TRBD2 matching over 8 bases. The ends lost 0 bases at V and 7 bases at J; junction bases unmatched: 5. The CDR3 runs to 15 residues. Germline CDR1 SGHTA, CDR2 FQGNSA. The CDR3 loop is CASSLAVAGTNEQFF. DNA of the CDR3: TGTGCCAGCAGCTTAGCAGTAGCGGGGACTAATGAGCAGTTCTTC. Together with reference TRBV7-2 and TRBJ2-1, the CDR3 gives the full variable domain: GAGVSQSPSNKVTEKGKDVELRCDPISGHTALYWYRQSLGQGLEFLIYFQGNSAPDKSGLPSDRFSAERTGGSVSTLTIQRTQQEDSAVYLCASSLAVAGTNEQFFGPGTRLTVL.

This clonotype was seen ten or more times. This chain connects TRBV7-6 to TRBJ2-7; 7 bases agree with TRBD2. Germline V lookup: CDR1 SGHVS, CDR2 FNYEAQ. V lost 1 base, J lost 5 bases, and 8 bases stayed unmatched. This CDR3 is built from 15 residues. CDR3 in DNA: TGTGCCAGCAGCTTAGGGTTCGGGAGCGGGAACGAGCAGTACTTC. Protein product: CASSLGFGSGNEQYF. The full variable domain, completed using reference TRBV7-6 and TRBJ2-7, is GAGVSQSPRYKVTKRGQDVALRCDPISGHVSLYWYRQALGQGPEFLTYFNYEAQQDKSGLPNDRFSAERPEGSISTLTIQRTEQRDSAMYRCASSLGFGSGNEQYFGPGTRLTVT.

The gene calls are TRBV5-1 and TRBJ1-1; unclear D gene. Trimming removed 1 base at V and 0 bases at J, with 7 bases between. The CDR3 runs 14 residues. CDR1 and CDR2 from the germline V gene are SGHRS and YFSETQ. CDR3 amino acids: CASSLLPLNTEAFF. The CDR3 DNA follows: TGCGCCAGCAGCTTGCTACCGCTGAACACTGAAGCTTTCTTT.

This clonotype was seen repeatedly, ten times or more. The chain links TRBV19 to TRBJ2-1, with D perhaps given as TRBD1 or TRBD2 (6 bases each). Looked up from germline, CDR1 is LNHDA and CDR2 is SQIVND (reference sequence). The ends were cut back, 3 bases at V and 7 bases at J, with 19 bases in the middle. This CDR3 region has 16 residues. Written as DNA, the CDR3 is TGTGCCAGTAGTATGTCGGGGGCGCAGGGTCAGAATGAGCAGTTCTTC. As protein: CASSMSGAQGQNEQFF. The variable domain in full, with the rest retrieved from reference TRBV19 and TRBJ2-1, is DGGITQSPKYLFRKEGQNVTLSCEQNLNHDAMYWYRQDPGQGLRLIYYSQIVNDFQKGDIAEGYSVSREKKESFPLTVTSAQKNPTAFYLCASSMSGAQGQNEQFFGPGTRLTVL.

The genes are TRBV18 and TRBJ1-1, with D perhaps TRBD1 (5 bases). The length of the CDR3 is 14 residues. Trimming removed 0 bases at V and 4 bases at J, with 9 bases between. Germline V gene lookup returns CDR1 KGHSH and CDR2 LQKENI. The CDR3 DNA follows: TGTGCCAGCTCACCACCAGGGGTGGTCACTGAAGCTTTCTTT. This translates into CASSPPGVVTEAFF. Looking up the rest from reference TRBV18 and TRBJ1-1 gives the full variable domain: NAGVMQNPRHLVRRRGQEARLRCSPMKGHSHVYWYRQLPEEGLKFMVYLQKENIIDESGMPKERFSAEFPKEGPSILRIQQVVRGDSAAYFCASSPPGVVTEAFFGQGTRLTVV.

The chain recombines TRBV7-8 with TRBJ2-5, with no clear D. From germline, CDR1 is SGHVS and CDR2 FQNEAQ. The CDR3 is made up of 12 amino acids. V was cut by 2 bases and J by 5 bases, with 6 bases left in between. The chain's CDR3 is CASSLLGETQYF. The CDR3 coding sequence is TGTGCCAGCAGCTTACTCGGCGAGACCCAGTACTTC.

This clonotype is medium-sized within its sample. The chain uses TRBV11-2 and TRBJ2-3; 11 bases agree with TRBD2. The germline CDR1 and CDR2 sequences are SGHAT and FQNNGV. V was clipped by 1 base and J by 2 bases; unmatched bases: 5. The CDR3 is 17 residues long. DNA of the CDR3: TGTGCCAGCAGCTTAGTTGGTAGCGGGGGGGACACAGATACGCAGTATTTT. Protein sequence: CASSLVGSGGDTDTQYF.

At least ten counts were recorded for this clonotype. The rearrangement joins TRBV6-2 or TRBV6-3 to TRBJ1-1; no clear D gene. Germline V gives CDR1 MNHEY, CDR2 SVGEGT. Trimming left V 5 bases short and J 5 bases short, with 18 bases between. The CDR3 contains 15 residues. CDR3: CASSHPLAGRTEAFF. CDR3 sequence (DNA): TGTGCCAGCAGTCACCCCCTCGCGGGTCGGACTGAAGCTTTCTTT.

This clonotype has at least ten counts. This chain uses TRBV7-2 with TRBJ2-5; no clear D gene. CDR1 and CDR2 (germline): SGHTA, FQGNSA. This CDR3 region has 13 residues. V was cut by 0 bases and J by 5 bases, with 7 bases left in between. CDR3 sequence: CASSLALVETQYF. The CDR3 DNA is TGTGCCAGCAGCTTAGCACTGGTTGAGACCCAGTACTTC.

In its sample, this clonotype is medium-sized. The chain has TRBV9 and TRBJ2-2; D ambiguous. CDR3 length equals 11 residues. Germline V lookup: CDR1 SGDLS, CDR2 YYNGEE. V lost 1 base and J 8 bases, leaving 3 bases between the germline ends. CDR3 DNA: TGTGCCAGCAGCGTAAAAGGGGAGCTGTTTTTT. Protein product: CASSVKGELFF.

In this sample, this clonotype turned up many times. CDR3 protein: CASSSPSPPSYNEQFF. Here the CDR3 DNA reads TGTGCCAGCAGCTCCCCGTCCCCCCCCTCATACAATGAGCAGTTCTTC. V and J are TRBV11-2 and TRBJ2-1; no clear D. Trimming took 4 bases from V and 4 from J, leaving 17 bases between them. The CDR3 has 16 residues. Germline CDR1 and CDR2: SGHAT and FQNNGV.